This T cell receptor (beta chain) appears in the sequencing data of a study of cytomegalovirus exposure and HLA in healthy donors. Study-wide results and caveats: A few of the chains that were CMV-associated were confirmed in vitro to be specific for CMV antigens.

This table comes from immunoSEQ multiplex PCR, and its TCRdb copy is limited to in-frame clones, with some not included. The table includes 300,000 to 400,000 clones, just over 85% detected once. Note on this clone: Its matching antigen is unknown.

Germline V gene lookup returns CDR1 SNHLY and CDR2 FYNNEI. The CDR3 covers 14 residues. With 6 bases clipped from V and 1 base from J, the junction kept 2 bases outside the gene matches. The sequenced sample consisted of PBMCs. The sequence was obtained from a woman aged 18-30 years in good health and CMV-seronegative. The rearrangement uses TRBV2 and TRBJ2-7; the match to TRBD1 covers 11 bases. CDR3 protein: CASRDRGHSYEQYF. The CDR3 coding sequence is TGTGCCAGCAGGGACAGGGGGCATTCCTACGAGCAGTACTTC.